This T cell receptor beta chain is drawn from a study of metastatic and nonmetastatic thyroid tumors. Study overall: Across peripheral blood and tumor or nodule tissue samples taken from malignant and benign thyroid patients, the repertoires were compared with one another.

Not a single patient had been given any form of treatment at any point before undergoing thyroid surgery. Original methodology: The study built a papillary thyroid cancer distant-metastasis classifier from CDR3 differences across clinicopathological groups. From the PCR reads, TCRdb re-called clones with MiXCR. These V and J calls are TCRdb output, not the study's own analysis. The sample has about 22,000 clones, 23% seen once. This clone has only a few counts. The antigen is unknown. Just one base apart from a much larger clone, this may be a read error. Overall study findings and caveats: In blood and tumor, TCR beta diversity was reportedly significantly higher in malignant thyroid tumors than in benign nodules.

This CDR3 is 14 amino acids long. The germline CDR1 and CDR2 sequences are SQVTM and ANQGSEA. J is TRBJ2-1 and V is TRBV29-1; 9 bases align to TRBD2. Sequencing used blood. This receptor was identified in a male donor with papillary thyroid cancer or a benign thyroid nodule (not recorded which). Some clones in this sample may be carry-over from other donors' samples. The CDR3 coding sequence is TGCAGCGTTGCGACTAGCGGATCTTACAATAAGCAGTTCTTC. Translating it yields CSVATSGSYNKQFF.